This T cell receptor (beta chain) came from a study of Ad26.COV2.S vaccination and SARS-CoV-2 variants. Treatment here: 15 to 20 received Ad26.COV2.S at low or high dose, single or two shots; five or six received placebo; per-sample allocation not given. Repertoires come from day 63 after the first vaccine or placebo injection. Measured with immunoSEQ multiplex PCR; TCRdb has only the in-frame clones, and not every one. This sample carries hundreds of thousands of clones, 80% to 90% of them seen once, and the ten largest clones take around 3%. Study outcomes and limitations: Possible underestimation of total T cell responses by the TCR breadth and depth analyses was noted.

From germline, CDR1 is SGHRS and CDR2 YFSETQ. The CDR3 has 14 residues. The V end was cut by 5 bases, the J end by 5 bases, with 13 bases between. Points on this clone: Its antigen remains unidentified.

This sequence was found in a person aged 18-60 years who received the Ad26.COV2.S COVID-19 vaccine or a placebo. The V and J genes are TRBV5-1 and TRBJ2-2, with D tentatively TRBD2 (6 bases). This specimen consisted of peripheral blood, obtained in a trial of Ad26.COV2.S vaccine versus placebo. CDR3 sequence reads: CASSRTTATGELFF. Written as DNA, the CDR3 is TGCGCCAGCAGTCGGACTACAGCTACCGGGGAGCTGTTTTTT.